This T cell receptor beta chain was sequenced in a study of T cells after yellow fever vaccination. CDR1 and CDR2 from the germline V gene are SGHRS and YFSETQ. Trimming cost V 3 bases and J 5 bases, with 12 bases left between them. CDR3 size: 13 residues. TCRdb called the 5' RACE reads again in MiXCR, with one record for every CDR3 protein. This repertoire shows fewer than 450,000 distinct CDR3 sequences, approximately 4% found once; its top ten account for 20% to 25%. Study findings and constraints: A weaker but faster secondary response was observed, peaking on day 5 versus 15. CD4 and CD8 compartments shared a small share of clonotypes, likely from convergent recombination.

A note on this clonotype: What it binds is unknown.

This sequence joins TRBV5-1 and TRBJ2-7; D perhaps matches TRBD1 (6 bases). This clonotype was obtained from a young man who received the YFV17D yellow fever vaccine. Sequences were derived from PBMCs, sampled 5 days after the yellow fever booster vaccination. The CDR3 sequence is CASSSSGHNEQYF. The DNA for the CDR3 is TGCGCCAGCAGCTCCTCGGGACACAACGAGCAGTACTTC.